A selection of T cell receptor beta chains follows, all from one sample in a study of blood T cell repertoires in COVID-19. Some clones are missing from TCRdb's copy, which holds only in-frame ones; the method was immunoSEQ multiplex PCR. The sample has tens of thousands of clones, approximately 79% seen once. The sequenced sample consisted of peripheral blood. The receptor set was obtained from a man aged 65 to 79 with COVID-19, enrolled during active disease. Both conserved end residues are part of each CDR3. A D gene is named only where the DNA matches it firmly. Part of the rows lack a size; the others show once, few, many or a class for expanded clones.

size: .; J: TRBJ2-2; V: TRBV10-2; D: TRBD1; CDR3: CASSTTGGMTGELFF; DNA: TGCGCCAGCAGCACCACAGGGGGGATGACCGGGGAGCTGTTTTTT
size: .; J: TRBJ1-1; V: TRBV4-1; D: TRBD1; CDR3: CASSPPGQGGTEAFF; DNA: TGCGCCAGCAGCCCCCCCGGACAGGGTGGAACTGAAGCTTTCTTT
size: .; J: TRBJ2-5; V: TRBV28; D: TRBD2; CDR3: CASSSGVWAGDRQETQYF; DNA: TGTGCCAGCAGTTCCGGGGTCTGGGCGGGAGACCGACAAGAGACCCAGTACTTC
size: .; J: TRBJ2-7; V: TRBV4-3; D: TRBD2; CDR3: CASSHLGGSPSYEQYF; DNA: TGCGCCAGCAGCCATTTGGGGGGGAGCCCTTCCTACGAGCAGTACTTC
size: .; J: TRBJ1-2; V: TRBV5-6; D: .; CDR3: CASSPPQGIYGYTF; DNA: TGTGCCAGCAGCCCTCCACAGGGAATCTATGGCTACACCTTC
size: .; J: TRBJ1-1; V: TRBV15; D: .; CDR3: CATSRDIGGGTEAFF; DNA: TGTGCCACCAGCAGAGATATCGGCGGGGGCACTGAAGCTTTCTTT
size: .; J: TRBJ1-5; V: TRBV28; D: .; CDR3: CASTRTAQPQHF; DNA: TGTGCCAGCACCCGGACAGCTCAGCCCCAGCATTTT
size: .; J: TRBJ2-3; V: TRBV5-1; D: TRBD1; CDR3: CASSPGTGVKGTQYF; DNA: TGCGCCAGCAGTCCCGGGACAGGGGTAAAGGGTACGCAGTATTTT
size: .; J: TRBJ2-1; V: TRBV7-3; D: TRBD1; CDR3: CASSLGQGLEQFF; DNA: TGTGCCAGCAGCTTGGGACAGGGGTTGGAGCAGTTCTTC
size: few; J: TRBJ2-3; V: TRBV14; D: TRBD2; CDR3: CASSWGGSADTQYF; DNA: TGTGCCAGCAGCTGGGGAGGGAGCGCAGATACGCAGTATTTT
size: .; J: TRBJ2-1; V: TRBV7-2; D: TRBD2; CDR3: CASSSSGTSGRGVF; DNA: TGTGCCAGCAGCTCCTCCGGGACTAGCGGGAGAGGGGTCTTC
size: .; J: TRBJ2-5; V: TRBV11-2; D: TRBD1; CDR3: CATRGQGETQYF; DNA: TGTGCCACCCGCGGACAGGGAGAGACCCAGTACTTC
size: .; J: TRBJ2-1; V: TRBV7-2; D: .; CDR3: CASSLANVGNEQFF; DNA: TGTGCCAGCAGCTTAGCGAATGTCGGCAATGAGCAGTTCTTC
size: .; J: TRBJ2-2; V: TRBV7-3; D: TRBD1; CDR3: CASSSYRTGNTGELFF; DNA: TGTGCCAGCAGCTCCTATCGGACAGGGAACACCGGGGAGCTGTTTTTT
size: .; J: TRBJ2-1; V: TRBV7-2; D: .; CDR3: CASSFTPSRSSYNEQFF; DNA: TGTGCCAGCAGCTTCACCCCAAGCCGAAGCTCCTACAATGAGCAGTTCTTC
size: .; J: TRBJ1-1; V: TRBV10-3; D: TRBD1; CDR3: CAINDPATGAMNTEAFF; DNA: TGTGCCATCAATGACCCTGCAACAGGGGCAATGAACACTGAAGCTTTCTTT
size: .; J: TRBJ2-1; V: TRBV5-5; D: TRBD2; CDR3: CASSLLAGGPEQFF; DNA: TGTGCCAGCAGCTTACTAGCGGGAGGGCCTGAGCAGTTCTTC
size: .; J: TRBJ1-1; V: TRBV7-9; D: .; CDR3: CASSPPPGVWTEAFF; DNA: TGTGCCAGCAGCCCACCCCCGGGGGTATGGACTGAAGCTTTCTTT
size: .; J: TRBJ2-7; V: TRBV9; D: TRBD1; CDR3: CASSVVGQGFGEQYF; DNA: TGTGCCAGCAGCGTAGTGGGACAGGGCTTCGGAGAGCAGTACTTC
size: .; J: TRBJ2-5; V: TRBV27; D: TRBD2; CDR3: CASRTTSGSVETQYF; DNA: TGTGCCAGCAGGACGACTAGCGGGAGTGTAGAGACCCAGTACTTC
size: .; J: TRBJ2-7; V: TRBV12-3/TRBV12-4; D: .; CDR3: CASSLVRDYEQYF; DNA: TGTGCCAGCAGTTTAGTGAGGGACTACGAGCAGTACTTC
size: once; J: TRBJ2-5; V: TRBV24-1; D: TRBD1; CDR3: CATSSGGALETQYF; DNA: TGTGCCACCAGTTCAGGGGGCGCGTTGGAGACCCAGTACTTC
size: .; J: TRBJ2-7; V: TRBV28; D: .; CDR3: CASRGGTGAYEQYF; DNA: TGTGCCAGCAGGGGTGGGACTGGGGCCTACGAGCAGTACTTC
size: .; J: TRBJ2-7; V: TRBV27; D: TRBD2; CDR3: CASSSSGRPSYEQYF; DNA: TGTGCCAGCAGTTCAAGCGGGAGGCCCTCCTACGAGCAGTACTTC